The 13 T cell receptor beta chains below all came from one sample that was sequenced in a study of T cell repertoires in cytomegalovirus infection. One entry per CDR3 protein results from TCRdb running MiXCR on the reads. The sample includes roughly 170,000 distinct CDR3 sequences, about a fifth seen only once; the top ten take 25%. These receptors have no identified antigens. Sequenced material: CD8+ T cells from cultured PBMCs, taken from culture after CMV antigen stimulation. The source of these receptors is a human donor in good health (CMV status not recorded). Some clones in this sample may be carry-over from other donors' samples.

The J gene is TRBJ1-6, the V gene TRBV9, with unresolved D. Looked up from germline, CDR1 is SGDLS and CDR2 is YYNGEE. There are 15 residues in the CDR3. Deletions cut 7 bases from V and 0 bases from J, with 11 bases between. The CDR3 reads CASSLGGSYNSPLHF. The DNA of the CDR3 is TGTGCCAGCTCTCTTGGAGGCTCCTATAATTCACCCCTCCACTTT.

V is TRBV7-2 and J is TRBJ1-1, with a possible D match to TRBD1 (5 bases). Germline loops: CDR1 SGHTA, CDR2 FQGNSA. The CDR3 sequence is 15 residues long. The V end was cut by 2 bases, the J end by 3 bases, with 13 bases between. The CDR3 reads CASSLYAQDDTEAFF. In nucleotides, the CDR3 is TGTGCCAGCAGCTTATATGCACAGGATGACACTGAAGCTTTCTTT.

This chain links TRBV7-8 with TRBJ2-3; possibly TRBD2 for D (6 bases). CDR1 is SGHVS and CDR2 is FQNEAQ in the germline V gene. Between the trimmed V and J ends, which lost 5 bases and 2 bases, there was a span of 14 bases. The CDR3 runs to 15 residues. CDR3 sequence: CASSAPGTATDTQYF. In DNA form, the CDR3 reads TGTGCCAGCAGCGCCCCCGGGACTGCCACAGATACGCAGTATTTT.

This clonotype was counted a few times. The V gene is TRBV7-6, the J gene TRBJ1-1; D is possibly TRBD1 (6 bases). The V gene's germline CDR1 is SGHVS and CDR2 FNYEAQ. Trimming shortened V by 5 bases and J by 3 bases, and 13 bases separated the two germline ends. This CDR3 has 14 residues. The CDR3 region is CASSQQGGYTEAFF. Here the CDR3 DNA reads TGTGCCAGCAGCCAACAGGGAGGGTACACTGAAGCTTTCTTT.

In this sample, this clonotype turned up many times. The V and J genes are TRBV4-1 and TRBJ2-2; TRBD1 agrees at 8 bases. The CDR3 contains 15 residues. The germline CDR1 and CDR2 sequences are MGHRA and YSYEKL. The J segment lost 6 bases and the V segment lost 6 bases, leaving 9 bases of the junction unmatched. The CDR3 region has the DNA TGCGCCAGCAGACCTGGACAGGGTAACGCCGGGGAGCTGTTTTTT. It encodes CASRPGQGNAGELFF.

This clonotype has more than one count but fewer than ten. The chain carries TRBV27 and TRBJ1-2; 9 nucleotides line up with TRBD1. After removal of 0 bases from V and 3 bases from J, the junction contained 5 bases not matched to a gene. Germline V gene sequence: CDR1 MNHEY, CDR2 SMNVEV (reference sequence). The CDR3 length is 16 residues. The CDR3 bases are TGTGCCAGCAGTTTATCGTGGACAGGGGACCACTATGGCTACACCTTC. Translation gives CASSLSWTGDHYGYTF.

This clonotype was observed a handful of times. In nucleotides, the CDR3 is TGTGCCAGCAGCTTATATCCCGGGGAGCTGTTTTTT. It codes for CASSLYPGELFF. The V and J genes are TRBV7-2 and TRBJ2-2; D is ambiguous. Trimming removed 2 bases at V and 6 bases at J, with 4 bases between. The germline V gene has CDR1 SGHTA and CDR2 FQGNSA. This CDR3 region has 12 residues.

The CDR3 here is CASHRGSSYEQYF. The CDR3 DNA reads TGTGCCAGCCACAGGGGTAGCTCCTACGAGCAGTACTTC. V and J are TRBV12-3 or TRBV12-4 and TRBJ2-7; the match to TRBD1 covers 7 bases. The V gene end was trimmed by 8 bases and the J gene end by 0 bases; junction bases not matched to a gene: 4. The CDR3 totals 13 residues.

V gene TRBV2 combines with J gene TRBJ1-5; D might be TRBD1 (6 bases). Germline values: CDR1 SNHLY, CDR2 FYNNEI. The germline V and J ends were trimmed by 8 bases and 0 bases, with 14 bases remaining between them. The CDR3 loop spans 15 amino acids. CDR3 loop: CASGGGSYSNQPQHF. The CDR3 nucleotides read TGTGCCAGCGGGGGGGGCAGTTATAGCAATCAGCCCCAGCATTTT.

The CDR3 DNA reads as TGTGCCAGCAGTTACCTGGACGGAATAACCTACAATGAGCAGTTCTTC. Translation gives CASSYLDGITYNEQFF. This chain connects TRBV6-5 to TRBJ2-1; no reliable D call. V gave up 2 bases and J gave up 2 bases, with 13 bases separating them. CDR3 length: 16 amino acids. CDR1 and CDR2 from the germline V gene are MNHEY and SVGAGI.

The V gene is TRBV28, the J gene TRBJ2-2; D is ambiguous. This CDR3 has 16 residues. Germline V lookup: CDR1 MDHEN, CDR2 SYDVKM. With 2 bases removed from V and 0 bases from J, the gap between germline ends came to 10 bases. CDR3 protein: CASSLRLTPNTGELFF. The CDR3 DNA sequence: TGTGCCAGCAGTTTACGGCTGACTCCGAACACCGGGGAGCTGTTTTTT.

This clonotype was seen more than once but under ten times. The chain combines TRBV7-2 with TRBJ2-1, with 8 bases aligning to TRBD2. V dropped 5 bases and J dropped 0; count of bases not matched to a gene: 6. Germline V lookup: CDR1 SGHTA, CDR2 FQGNSA. This CDR3 has 16 residues. The CDR3 coding sequence is TGTGCCAGCAGCCCCCGGGGGGGGGCCTCCTACAATGAGCAGTTCTTC. It is translated as CASSPRGGASYNEQFF.

V and J are TRBV6-2 or TRBV6-3 and TRBJ1-6; 7 nucleotides line up with TRBD1. This CDR3 comprises 17 residues. The V gene's germline CDR1 is MNHEY and CDR2 SVGEGT. With 1 base clipped from V and 7 bases from J, the junction kept 10 bases outside the gene matches. CDR3 region: CASSYWATGTENSPLHF. The CDR3 nucleotides are TGTGCCAGCAGTTACTGGGCCACCGGGACAGAAAATTCACCCCTCCACTTT.